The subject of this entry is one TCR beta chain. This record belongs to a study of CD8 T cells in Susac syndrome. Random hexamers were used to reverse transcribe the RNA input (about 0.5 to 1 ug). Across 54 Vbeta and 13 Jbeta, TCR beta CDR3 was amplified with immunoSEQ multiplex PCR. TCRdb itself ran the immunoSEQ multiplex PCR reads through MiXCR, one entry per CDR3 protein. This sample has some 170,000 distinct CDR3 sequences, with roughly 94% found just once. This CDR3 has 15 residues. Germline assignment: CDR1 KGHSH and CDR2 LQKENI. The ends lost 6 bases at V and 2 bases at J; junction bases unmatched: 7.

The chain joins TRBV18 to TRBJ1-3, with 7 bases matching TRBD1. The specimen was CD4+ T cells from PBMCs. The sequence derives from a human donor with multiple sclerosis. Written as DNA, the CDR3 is TGTGCCAGCTCGCCGGGACAGCCCGCTGGAAACACCATATATTTT. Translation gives CASSPGQPAGNTIYF.